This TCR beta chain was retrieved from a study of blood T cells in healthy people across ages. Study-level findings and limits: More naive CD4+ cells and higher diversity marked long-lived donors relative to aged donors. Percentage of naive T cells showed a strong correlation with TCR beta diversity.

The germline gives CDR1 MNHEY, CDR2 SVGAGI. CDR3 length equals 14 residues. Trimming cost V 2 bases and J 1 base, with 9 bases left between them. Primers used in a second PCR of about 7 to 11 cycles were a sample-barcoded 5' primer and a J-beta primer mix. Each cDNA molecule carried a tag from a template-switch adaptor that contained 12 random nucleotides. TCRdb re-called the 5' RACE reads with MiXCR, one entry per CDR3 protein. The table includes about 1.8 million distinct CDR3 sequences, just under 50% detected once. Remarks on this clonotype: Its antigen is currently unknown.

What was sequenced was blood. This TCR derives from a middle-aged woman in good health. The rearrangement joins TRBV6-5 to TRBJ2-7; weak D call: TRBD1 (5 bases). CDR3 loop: CASSYQAGSYEQYF. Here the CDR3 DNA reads TGTGCCAGCAGTTACCAGGCAGGGTCCTACGAGCAGTACTTC.